A selection of T cell receptor beta chains follows, all from one sample in a study of T-cell reconstitution after alpha-beta-depleted transplantation in children. TCRdb called the PCR reads again in MiXCR, with one record for every CDR3 protein. The sample has 700,000 or so distinct CDR3 sequences, approximately 14% seen once. Source: PBMCs, taken before TCRalphabeta/CD19-depleted stem cell transplant. All receptors derive from a girl aged 2-15 years with congenital amegakaryocytic thrombocytopenia, due to receive a stem cell transplant. The CDR3 runs from the conserved cysteine through the conserved F or W. The D gene is left open where the match is weak. Part of the rows lack a size; the others show once, few, many or a class for expanded clones.

D gene	V gene	J gene	clone size	CDR3 protein	CDR3 DNA
TRBD2	TRBV12-3/TRBV12-4	TRBJ2-1	-	CASSFELAAGNNEQFF	TGTGCCAGCAGTTTCGAACTTGCAGCGGGAAACAATGAGCAGTTCTTC
-	TRBV20-1	TRBJ2-3	-	CSAVGYFTDTQYF	TGCAGTGCTGTTGGGTATTTCACAGATACGCAGTATTTT
-	TRBV6-1	TRBJ1-6	many	CASSLSSSYNSPLHF	TGTGCCAGCAGCCTATCCAGCTCCTATAATTCACCCCTCCACTTT
-	TRBV20-1	TRBJ2-7	many	CSAPVGNEQYF	TGCAGTGCCCCCGTTGGGAACGAGCAGTACTTC
-	TRBV5-1	TRBJ1-1	many	CASSLSLGANTEAFF	TGCGCCAGCAGCTTAAGTCTAGGCGCGAACACTGAAGCTTTCTTT
TRBD1	TRBV19	TRBJ2-7	few	CASSYYGQGTYEQYF	TGTGCCAGTAGTTACTACGGACAGGGGACCTACGAGCAGTACTTC
-	TRBV3-1	TRBJ1-2	-	CASSQAPLTSTSYGYTF	TGTGCCAGCAGCCAAGCCCCCCTGACCAGCACGAGCTATGGCTACACCTTC
-	TRBV29-1	TRBJ1-2	many	CSVEVGRWDLYYGYTF	TGCAGCGTTGAAGTTGGCAGGTGGGACCTCTACTATGGCTACACCTTC
-	TRBV5-5	TRBJ2-7	many	CASSKDSPSYEQYF	TGTGCCAGCAGCAAAGACAGTCCCTCCTACGAGCAGTACTTC
-	TRBV5-1	TRBJ2-5	many	CASSFQLLAKETQYF	TGCGCCAGCAGCTTTCAGCTCCTAGCGAAAGAGACCCAGTACTTC
-	TRBV12-3/TRBV12-4	TRBJ2-1	-	CASSHGLGVDEQFF	TGTGCCAGCAGTCACGGACTTGGAGTGGATGAGCAGTTCTTC
-	TRBV20-1	TRBJ2-6	many	CSARDAWVSAGANVLTF	TGCAGTGCTAGAGATGCCTGGGTTTCGGCTGGGGCCAACGTCCTGACTTTC
TRBD2	TRBV20-1	TRBJ2-7	few	CSARPRGAGVVYEQYF	TGCAGTGCTAGACCCCGCGGAGCGGGAGTTGTGTACGAGCAGTACTTC
-	TRBV7-8	TRBJ2-7	few	CASSFSGQGEQYF	TGTGCCAGCAGCTTTTCAGGCCAGGGCGAGCAGTACTTC
-	TRBV5-1	TRBJ2-1	once	CASSFRDMAGNEQFF	TGCGCCAGCAGCTTCCGGGACATGGCGGGTAATGAGCAGTTCTTC
TRBD2	TRBV29-1	TRBJ2-3	many	CSFRRDRGVDTQYF	TGCAGCTTCCGCCGGGACCGGGGGGTTGATACGCAGTATTTT
TRBD1	TRBV12-3/TRBV12-4	TRBJ1-2	many	CASRRDRGGYGYTF	TGTGCCAGCCGGAGGGACAGGGGGGGCTATGGCTACACCTTC
-	TRBV5-1	TRBJ2-5	few	CASSLARERETQYF	TGCGCCAGCAGCTTGGCCAGGGAGAGAGAGACCCAGTACTTC
-	TRBV12-3/TRBV12-4	TRBJ2-7	many	CASTIPGSYEQYF	TGTGCCAGCACTATCCCAGGCTCCTACGAGCAGTACTTC
-	TRBV24-1	TRBJ2-1	-	CATSDPRGGEQFF	TGTGCCACCAGTGATCCGAGGGGAGGTGAGCAGTTCTTC
-	TRBV12-3/TRBV12-4	TRBJ2-7	-	CASSLAPRVRGGEQYF	TGTGCCAGCAGTTTAGCCCCCCGTGTGAGGGGGGGTGAGCAGTACTTC
TRBD2	TRBV5-1	TRBJ2-2	few	CASSLASGGTAGELFF	TGCGCCAGCAGCCTCGCCTCCGGGGGGACGGCCGGGGAGCTGTTTTTT
-	TRBV11-3	TRBJ2-3	-	CASSLHAFDTQYF	TGTGCCAGCAGCCTACATGCGTTCGATACGCAGTATTTT
TRBD2	TRBV5-1	TRBJ2-2	-	CATGLAGSNTGELFF	TGCGCCACGGGACTAGCGGGGTCGAACACCGGGGAGCTGTTTTTT
TRBD2	TRBV12-3/TRBV12-4	TRBJ2-1	few	CASSFSSFGWGLAGDEQFF	TGTGCCAGCAGTTTTTCGTCTTTCGGTTGGGGACTAGCGGGAGATGAGCAGTTCTTC
TRBD2	TRBV20-1	TRBJ2-1	few	CSASSGRRGEQFF	TGCAGTGCTAGTAGCGGGAGAAGGGGTGAGCAGTTCTTC